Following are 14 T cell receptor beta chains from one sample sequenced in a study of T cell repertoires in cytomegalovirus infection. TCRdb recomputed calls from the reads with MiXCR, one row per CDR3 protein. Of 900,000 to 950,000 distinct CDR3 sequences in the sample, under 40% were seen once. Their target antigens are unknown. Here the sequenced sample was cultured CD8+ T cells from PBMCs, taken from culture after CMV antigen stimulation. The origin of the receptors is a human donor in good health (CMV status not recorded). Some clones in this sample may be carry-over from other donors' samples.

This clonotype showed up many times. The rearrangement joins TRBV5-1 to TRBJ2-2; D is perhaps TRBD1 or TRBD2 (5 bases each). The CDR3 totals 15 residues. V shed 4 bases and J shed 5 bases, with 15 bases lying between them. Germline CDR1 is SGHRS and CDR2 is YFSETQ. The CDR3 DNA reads TGCGCCAGCAGCACGGAGAGGGGTTCAACCGGGGAGCTGTTTTTT. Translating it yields CASSTERGSTGELFF.

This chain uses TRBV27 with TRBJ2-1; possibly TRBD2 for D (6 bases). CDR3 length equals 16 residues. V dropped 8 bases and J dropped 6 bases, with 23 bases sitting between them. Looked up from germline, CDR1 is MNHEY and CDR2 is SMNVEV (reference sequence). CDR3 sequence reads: CASSFFTGTPFNEQFF. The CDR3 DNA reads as TGTGCCAGCTCATTCTTCACCGGGACTCCCTTCAATGAGCAGTTCTTC.

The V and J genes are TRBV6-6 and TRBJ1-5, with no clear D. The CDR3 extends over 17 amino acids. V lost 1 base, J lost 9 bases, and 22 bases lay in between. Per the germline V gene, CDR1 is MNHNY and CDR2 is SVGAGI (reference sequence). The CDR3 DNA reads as TGTGCCAGCAGTTACTGGGTGAGGGAGGATCATATATCGCCCCAGCATTTT. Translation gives CASSYWVREDHISPQHF.

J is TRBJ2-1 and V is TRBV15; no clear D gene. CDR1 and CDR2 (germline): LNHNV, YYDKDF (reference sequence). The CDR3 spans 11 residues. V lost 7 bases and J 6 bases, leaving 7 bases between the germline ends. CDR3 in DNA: TGTGCCACCACCATCGGCAATGAGCAGTTCTTC. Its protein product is CATTIGNEQFF. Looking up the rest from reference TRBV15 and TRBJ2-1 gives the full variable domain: DAMVIQNPRYQVTQFGKPVTLSCSQTLNHNVMYWYQQKSSQAPKLLFHYYDKDFNNEADTPDNFQSRRPNTSFCFLDIRSPGLGDTAMYLCATTIGNEQFFGPGTRLTVL.

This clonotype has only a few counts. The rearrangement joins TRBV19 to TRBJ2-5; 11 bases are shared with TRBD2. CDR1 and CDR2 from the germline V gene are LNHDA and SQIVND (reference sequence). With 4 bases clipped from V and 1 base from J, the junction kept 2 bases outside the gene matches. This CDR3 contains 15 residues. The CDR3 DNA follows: TGTGCCAGTAGTAGGACTAGCGGGTCCCAAGAGACCCAGTACTTC. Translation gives CASSRTSGSQETQYF.

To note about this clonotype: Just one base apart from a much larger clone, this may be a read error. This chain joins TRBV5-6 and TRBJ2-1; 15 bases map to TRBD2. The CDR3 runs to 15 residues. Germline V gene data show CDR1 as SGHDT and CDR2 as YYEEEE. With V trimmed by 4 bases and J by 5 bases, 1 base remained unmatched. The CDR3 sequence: CASSGTSGGNNEQFF. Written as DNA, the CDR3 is TGTGCCAGCAGCGGGACTAGCGGGGGGAACAATGAGCAGTTCTTC.

CDR3 bases: TGTGCCAGCAGTTTATCCGCCCCCGGGACGGGGGGACTTGAGCAGTTCTTC. As protein: CASSLSAPGTGGLEQFF. V is TRBV27 and J is TRBJ2-1; 7 bases are a match to TRBD2. The CDR3 runs to 17 residues. Germline V gene sequence: CDR1 MNHEY, CDR2 SMNVEV (reference sequence). J was trimmed by 9 bases and V by 0 bases; bases with no gene match: 14.

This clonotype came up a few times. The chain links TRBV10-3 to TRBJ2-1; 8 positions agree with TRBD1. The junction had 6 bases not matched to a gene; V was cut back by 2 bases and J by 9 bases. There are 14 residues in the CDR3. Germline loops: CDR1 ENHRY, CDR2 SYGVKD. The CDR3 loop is CAISEGQGSSEQFF. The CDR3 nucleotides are TGTGCCATCAGTGAGGGACAGGGAAGTAGTGAGCAGTTCTTC.

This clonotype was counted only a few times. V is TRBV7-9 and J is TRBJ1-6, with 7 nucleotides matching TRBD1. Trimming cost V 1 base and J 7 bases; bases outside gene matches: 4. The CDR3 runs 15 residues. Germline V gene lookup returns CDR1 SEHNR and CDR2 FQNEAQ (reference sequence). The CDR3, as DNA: TGTGCCAGCAGCTTAGTACAGGGGATGAATTCACCCCTCCACTTT. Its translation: CASSLVQGMNSPLHF. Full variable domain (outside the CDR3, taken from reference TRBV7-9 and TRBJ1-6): DTGVSQNPRHKITKRGQNVTFRCDPISEHNRLYWYRQTLGQGPEFLTYFQNEAQLEKSRLLSDRFSAERPKGSFSTLEIQRTEQGDSAMYLCASSLVQGMNSPLHFGNGTRLTVT.

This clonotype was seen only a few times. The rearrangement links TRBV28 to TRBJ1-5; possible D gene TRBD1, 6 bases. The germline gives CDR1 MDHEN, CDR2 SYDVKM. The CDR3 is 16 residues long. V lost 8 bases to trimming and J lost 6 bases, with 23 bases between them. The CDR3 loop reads CASGGGHAWEGQPQHF. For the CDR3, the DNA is TGTGCCAGCGGGGGGGGGCACGCATGGGAAGGTCAGCCCCAGCATTTT.

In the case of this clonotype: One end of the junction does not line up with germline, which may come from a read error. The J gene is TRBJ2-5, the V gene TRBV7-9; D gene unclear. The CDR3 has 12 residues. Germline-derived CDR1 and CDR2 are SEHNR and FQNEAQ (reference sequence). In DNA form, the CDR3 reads TGTGCCAGCAGCTTAGCACAAGGGACCCAGTACTTC. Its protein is CASSLAQGTQYF.

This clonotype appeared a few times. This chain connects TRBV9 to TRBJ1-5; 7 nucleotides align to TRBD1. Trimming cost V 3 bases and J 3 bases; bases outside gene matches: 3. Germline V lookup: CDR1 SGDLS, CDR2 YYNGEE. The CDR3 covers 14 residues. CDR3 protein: CASSGQGHNQPQHF. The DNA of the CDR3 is TGTGCCAGCAGCGGACAGGGACACAATCAGCCCCAGCATTTT.

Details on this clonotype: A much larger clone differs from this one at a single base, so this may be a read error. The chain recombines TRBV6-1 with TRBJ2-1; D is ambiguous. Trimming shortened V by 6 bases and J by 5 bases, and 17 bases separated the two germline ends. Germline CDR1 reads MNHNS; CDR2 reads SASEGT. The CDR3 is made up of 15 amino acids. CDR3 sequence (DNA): TGTGCCAGCAGAGATGGTGCCAACACTAACAATGAGCAGTTCTTC. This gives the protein CASRDGANTNNEQFF.

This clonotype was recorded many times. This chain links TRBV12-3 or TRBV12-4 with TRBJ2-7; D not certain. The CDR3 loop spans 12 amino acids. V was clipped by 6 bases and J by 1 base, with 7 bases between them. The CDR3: CASSPGSYEQYF. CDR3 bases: TGTGCCAGCAGCCCCGGGTCCTACGAGCAGTACTTC.